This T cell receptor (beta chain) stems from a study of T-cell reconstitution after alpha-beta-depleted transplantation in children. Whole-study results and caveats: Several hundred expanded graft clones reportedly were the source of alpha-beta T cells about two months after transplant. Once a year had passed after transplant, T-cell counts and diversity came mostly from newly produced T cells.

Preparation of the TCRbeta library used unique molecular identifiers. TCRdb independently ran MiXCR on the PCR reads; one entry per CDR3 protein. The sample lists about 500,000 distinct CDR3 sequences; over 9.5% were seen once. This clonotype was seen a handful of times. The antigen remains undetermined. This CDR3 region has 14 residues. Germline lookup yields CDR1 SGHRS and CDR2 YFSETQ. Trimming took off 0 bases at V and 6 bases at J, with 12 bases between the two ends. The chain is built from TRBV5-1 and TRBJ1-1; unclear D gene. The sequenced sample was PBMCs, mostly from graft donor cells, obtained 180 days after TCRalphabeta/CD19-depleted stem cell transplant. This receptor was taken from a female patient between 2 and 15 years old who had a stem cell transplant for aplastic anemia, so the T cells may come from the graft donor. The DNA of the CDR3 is TGCGCCAGCAGCTTGGAAGTCCTAACACCTGAAGCTTTCTTT. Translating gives CASSLEVLTPEAFF.